The clone carrying this T cell receptor (beta chain) was seen just once. The method was immunoSEQ multiplex PCR; TCRdb's version includes in-frame clones alone and lacks a portion of them. The sample has 340,000 or so clones; roughly 92% are singletons. These data originate in a study of brain T cells in children with intractable seizures. The CDR3 is 15 residues long. Unmatched junction bases numbered 10, after V lost 3 bases and J lost 6 bases. From germline, CDR1 is SGHNT and CDR2 YYREEE (reference sequence). The time point was: blood from clinic visit 5 months post-surgery; TSC patient then seizure free. Surgery cases with the highest brain T cell transcript signatures were chosen for sequencing.

The TCR comes from a boy less than two years old with tuberous sclerosis and intractable seizures. This material consisted of peripheral blood, taken less than 6 months after surgery. The rearrangement joins TRBV5-4 to TRBJ2-7; 9 bases fit TRBD1. CDR3 residues: CASSSQVQGAAEQYF. In DNA form, the CDR3 reads TGTGCCAGCAGCTCCCAGGTACAGGGGGCAGCCGAGCAGTACTTC.